This is a list of T cell receptor beta chains from one sample in a study of blood T cells in healthy people across ages. TCRdb re-analysed the 5' RACE reads in MiXCR, keeping a single row per CDR3 protein. The profile covers some 1.7 million distinct CDR3 sequences, with about 28% appearing a single time and approximately 7.7% taken by the ten largest. The sample comprised blood. The source is a woman in her 30s in good health. CDR3s include the opening cysteine and the closing phenylalanine or tryptophan. The D gene is left open where the match is weak. Clone size appears in some rows only: once, few, many, or a class for an expanded clone.

TRBV30,NA,TRBJ2-7,NA,TGTGCCTGGAGTGTACAAGAAATTGGCGAGCAGTACTTC,CAWSVQEIGEQYF
TRBV27,NA,TRBJ1-6,NA,TGTGCCAGCAGTGGGTCTAACCCACCCCTCCACTTT,CASSGSNPPLHF
TRBV5-1,NA,TRBJ1-2,NA,TGCGCCAGCAGCCCTGGACAGCCCTATGGCTACACCTTC,CASSPGQPYGYTF
TRBV11-2,many,TRBJ2-3,NA,TGTGCCAGCAGCTTCGCGTCCTGGGATGATACGCAGTATTTT,CASSFASWDDTQYF
TRBV4-3,NA,TRBJ1-2,NA,TGCGCCAGCAGCCAAAGAACGGGCCGGGGAGGCTATGGCTACACCTTC,CASSQRTGRGGYGYTF
TRBV28,few,TRBJ2-1,NA,TGTGCCAGCATTGACTCCCTGAGCTCCTACAATGAGCAGTTCTTC,CASIDSLSSYNEQFF
TRBV6-2/TRBV6-3,many,TRBJ2-7,TRBD2,TGTGCCAGCAGTCAACTAGCGTGGGGAGACGAGCAGTACTTC,CASSQLAWGDEQYF
TRBV10-3,few,TRBJ2-3,NA,TGTGCCATCAGCCCAACCGACCTCACAGATACGCAGTATTTT,CAISPTDLTDTQYF
TRBV5-6,few,TRBJ2-1,TRBD2,TGTGCCAGCAGCTTGGGGACCAATAGCGGGCGGCGGTTCTTC,CASSLGTNSGRRFF
TRBV4-3,many,TRBJ2-5,TRBD2,TGCGCCAGCAGCCAAGGTTGGGAGGGGTTGGGAGAGACCCAGTACTTC,CASSQGWEGLGETQYF
TRBV11-2,NA,TRBJ2-5,TRBD1,TGTGCCAGCAGCTCCCTCACGGGACAGGGTGTGAGGGAGCAGTACTTC,CASSSLTGQGVREQYF
TRBV5-6,NA,TRBJ1-1,TRBD1,TGTGCCAGCAGCATGGGACAGGCTGAAGCTTTCTTT,CASSMGQAEAFF
TRBV4-2,NA,TRBJ1-4,TRBD1,TGTGCCAGCAGCCCTCGAGACAGGGAGGGAAAACTGTTTTTT,CASSPRDREGKLFF
TRBV20-1,NA,TRBJ1-1,TRBD1,TGCAGTGCTAGAGATAACCCAGGGGGCTTCACTGAAGCTTTCTTT,CSARDNPGGFTEAFF
TRBV19,NA,TRBJ1-5,TRBD1,TGTGCCAGTAGGAAAGAGGGACAGGGAAGAGGTCAGCCCCAGCATTTT,CASRKEGQGRGQPQHF
TRBV12-3/TRBV12-4,many,TRBJ2-1,NA,TGTGCCAGCAGGTTTACAGGGGATTGGGGGGATGAGCAGTTCTTC,CASRFTGDWGDEQFF
TRBV4-2,NA,TRBJ2-1,TRBD2,TGTGCCAGCAGCCAAGATGGGCTAGCGGGGGGGCTTAATGAGCAGTTCTTC,CASSQDGLAGGLNEQFF
TRBV5-1,many,TRBJ2-1,TRBD2,TGCGCCAGCAGCTTGGCCGTTGTCGGGGGGGCGATTGAGCAGTTCTTC,CASSLAVVGGAIEQFF
TRBV6-6,NA,TRBJ1-1,NA,TGTGCCAGCGGGAGGGAAACTGAAGCTTTCTTT,CASGRETEAFF
TRBV11-2,NA,TRBJ2-7,NA,TGTGCCAGCAGCTCCCCTCGTGGGTACTACGAGCAGTACTTC,CASSSPRGYYEQYF
TRBV25-1,NA,TRBJ1-1,NA,TGTGCCAGCAGTCGGTTTGAGAACACTGAAGCTTTCTTT,CASSRFENTEAFF
TRBV10-3,few,TRBJ2-7,NA,TGTGCCATCAGTGAGTCAGGGGTTTCGTTGCCGCAAGAGCAGTACTTC,CAISESGVSLPQEQYF
TRBV28,NA,TRBJ1-1,NA,TGTGCCAGCAGTGTGGGGGGGAGGCGGGACACTGAAGCTTTCTTT,CASSVGGRRDTEAFF
TRBV5-1,few,TRBJ2-3,NA,TGCGCCAGCAGCTTGGGGCTGATTGACACAGATACGCAGTATTTT,CASSLGLIDTDTQYF
TRBV7-9,many,TRBJ2-1,NA,TGTGCCAGCAGCCCTGGGAGGCGGACGGACAATGAGCAGTTCTTC,CASSPGRRTDNEQFF
TRBV7-6,NA,TRBJ2-6,TRBD1,TGTGCCAGCAGCTTAGCCTCTCAGGGGGCTTATGGGGCCAACGTCCTGACTTTC,CASSLASQGAYGANVLTF
TRBV2,NA,TRBJ2-3,NA,TGTGCCAGCAGTGAGAGGCTAGCAGTAAGCACAGATACGCAGTATTTT,CASSERLAVSTDTQYF
TRBV3-1,NA,TRBJ1-2,NA,TGTACCAGCAGCTCGCTACGGGCAGGGGCCTATGGCTACACCTTC,CTSSSLRAGAYGYTF
TRBV2,few,TRBJ2-7,TRBD2,TGTGCCAGCAACCTACGGACTAGTTACGAGCAGTACTTC,CASNLRTSYEQYF
TRBV5-1,few,TRBJ2-3,TRBD1,TGCGCCAGCAGCTTGGAATCCAGGGGGCAGGGAGATACGCAGTATTTT,CASSLESRGQGDTQYF
TRBV19,few,TRBJ2-1,TRBD2,TGTGCCAGTAGGGAGGGACTAGCTTACAATGAGCAGTTCTTC,CASREGLAYNEQFF
TRBV6-6,NA,TRBJ2-1,TRBD2,TGTGCCAGCACCCAAGGCGGGAGGAATGATGAGTTCTTC,CASTQGGRNDEFF
TRBV5-4,few,TRBJ1-5,NA,TGTGCCAGCAGCTTGGACAGGGACGATCAGCCCCAGCATTTT,CASSLDRDDQPQHF
TRBV19,NA,TRBJ1-5,NA,TGTGCCAGTAGTCCCAGACAGGCCCGGAATCAGCCCCAGCATTTT,CASSPRQARNQPQHF
TRBV30,NA,TRBJ2-1,NA,TGTGCCTGGAGTGTACAAAACAAGCGGGATGAGCAGTTCTTC,CAWSVQNKRDEQFF
TRBV6-6,NA,TRBJ1-1,TRBD1,TGTGCCAGCAGTTTAGACAGGGTGGGAGGCACTGAAGCTTTCTTT,CASSLDRVGGTEAFF
TRBV27,few,TRBJ1-2,NA,TGTGCCAGCAGGGCTCCTGGGGGCTATGGCTACACCTTC,CASRAPGGYGYTF
TRBV20-1,many,TRBJ1-2,NA,TGCAGTGCTATCCCCTCCCCTAACTATGGCTACACCTTC,CSAIPSPNYGYTF
TRBV13,few,TRBJ2-1,TRBD2,TGTGCCAGCAGCCTGACTAGCGGGGGGCGCAATGAGCAGTTCTTC,CASSLTSGGRNEQFF
TRBV29-1,few,TRBJ2-1,TRBD1,TGCAGCGTTACGACAGGGCGGACGGATGAGCAGTTCTTC,CSVTTGRTDEQFF
TRBV5-1,NA,TRBJ2-1,NA,TGCGCCAGCAGCTTAGGTAGGGCTTGGCAGTTCTTC,CASSLGRAWQFF
TRBV27,few,TRBJ2-1,TRBD2,TGTGCCAGCATCCGGAAAGCGGGGGGGCGGAATGAGCAGTTCTTC,CASIRKAGGRNEQFF
TRBV12-3/TRBV12-4,few,TRBJ2-1,TRBD2,TGTGCCAGCAGTTTACGCGGGAGAACCTACAATGAGCAGTTCTTC,CASSLRGRTYNEQFF
TRBV29-1,few,TRBJ2-2,NA,TGCAGCGCTGGGAGCGGACCGGGGGTCTCCGGGGAGCCGTTTTTT,CSAGSGPGVSGEPFF
TRBV12-3/TRBV12-4,few,TRBJ1-5,NA,TGTGCCAGCAGTTTAGGCCTCCCCACGATCAAGCCCCAGCATTTT,CASSLGLPTIKPQHF
TRBV5-1,NA,TRBJ2-7,NA,TGCGCCAGCAGCTTGGTAGGGACAACCCAGGGCGAGCAGTACTTC,CASSLVGTTQGEQYF
TRBV11-2,NA,TRBJ2-1,TRBD2,TGTGCCAGCATCCGACGGGGGGGGCCAGGGGATTTGTACAATGAGCAGTTCTTC,CASIRRGGPGDLYNEQFF
TRBV29-1,many,TRBJ2-5,NA,TGCAGCGTTGAGCCCGACTTGGAAGAGACCCAGTACTTC,CSVEPDLEETQYF
TRBV29-1,NA,TRBJ2-3,TRBD2,TGCAGCGGGGGACTAGACACAGATACGCAGTATTTT,CSGGLDTDTQYF
TRBV7-2,many,TRBJ2-1,TRBD2,TGTGCCAGCTCTCGACTAGCGGGACTCAATGAGCAGTTCTTC,CASSRLAGLNEQFF
TRBV4-1,many,TRBJ2-5,NA,TGCGCCAGCAGCCAATCAGTGGGGGGCCTGGGGGAGACCCAGTACTTC,CASSQSVGGLGETQYF
TRBV29-1,many,TRBJ1-2,NA,TGCAGCGTTAAAGGGGACGAGGAGGGCTACACCTTC,CSVKGDEEGYTF
TRBV6-5,many,TRBJ1-2,NA,TGTGCCAGCAGGCCGCTCGGGGAGAATGGCTACACCTTC,CASRPLGENGYTF
TRBV7-9,NA,TRBJ2-1,NA,TGTGCCAGCAGCTACCCCAGTCTAGATGAGCAGTTCTTC,CASSYPSLDEQFF